The 8 T cell receptor beta chains given below trace back to one sample, sequenced in a study of blood T cell repertoires in COVID-19. Assay used: immunoSEQ multiplex PCR; TCRdb lists only in-frame clones, some missing. Found here are some 260,000 clones, 90% to 95% of them singletons; the top ten hold less than 2.5%. The specimen sequenced was PBMCs or T cells enriched from blood (not recorded which). All receptors derive from a woman in her late teens or twenties who had recovered from COVID-19.

The chain carries TRBV11-2 and TRBJ2-7; D unresolved. Germline V CDR1 and CDR2: SGHAT, FQNNGV. Trimming removed 1 base at V and 3 bases at J, with 7 bases between. This CDR3 comprises 13 residues. This chain's CDR3 is CASSLGQVYEQYF. The CDR3 bases are TGTGCCAGCAGCTTAGGTCAGGTCTACGAGCAGTACTTC.

This sequence joins TRBV4-3 and TRBJ2-2; 8 nucleotides line up with TRBD1. The trim removed 1 base at V and 7 bases at J, leaving 5 bases unmatched. Germline CDR1 and CDR2: LGHNA and YSLEER. This CDR3 is 15 amino acids long. The CDR3 loop reads CASSQGTGLGGELFF. CDR3 DNA sequence: TGCGCCAGCAGCCAAGGGACAGGGTTGGGCGGGGAGCTGTTTTTT.

The chain has TRBV10-3 and TRBJ2-3; no reliable D call. Germline V gene data show CDR1 as ENHRY and CDR2 as SYGVKD. The V end was cut by 7 bases, the J end by 4 bases, with 6 bases between. There are 11 residues in the CDR3. The CDR3 reads CAITSADTQYF. CDR3 sequence (DNA): TGTGCCATCACTAGTGCAGATACGCAGTATTTT.

This chain links TRBV29-1 with TRBJ1-1; TRBD1 matches at 9 bases. CDR1 SQVTM and CDR2 ANQGSEA come from the germline V gene. The CDR3 runs 13 residues. After removal of 7 bases from V and 2 bases from J, the junction contained 5 bases not matched to a gene. The CDR3 region is CSAWTGVNTEAFF. CDR3 DNA: TGCAGCGCCTGGACAGGGGTTAACACTGAAGCTTTCTTT.

This chain links TRBV4-2 with TRBJ2-1; a possible D gene is TRBD1 (5 bases). Trimming took off 4 bases at V and 6 bases at J, with 16 bases between the two ends. Germline V gives CDR1 LGHNA, CDR2 YNFKEQ. The CDR3 runs 15 residues. CDR3 residues: CASSPLEQGVNEQFF. The CDR3 DNA reads as TGTGCCAGCAGCCCTCTTGAGCAAGGGGTCAATGAGCAGTTCTTC.

The table lists this clone with a count of one. CDR3 protein: CASSQQILNTGELFF. CDR3 DNA sequence: TGTGCCAGCAGCCAGCAGATTCTTAACACCGGGGAGCTGTTTTTT. The chain uses TRBV14 and TRBJ2-2; D not resolved. Germline V gene data show CDR1 as SGHDN and CDR2 as FVKESK. Trimming stripped 3 bases from V and 2 bases from J, with 10 bases between. The CDR3 consists of 15 residues.

V gene TRBV4-1 combines with J gene TRBJ1-1, with 7 bases matching TRBD1. The length of the CDR3 is 15 residues. Germline values: CDR1 MGHRA, CDR2 YSYEKL. V was pared by 4 bases and J by 4 bases, with 9 bases of the junction left unmatched. The CDR3 here is CASSPTDRATTEAFF. The DNA of the CDR3 is TGCGCCAGCAGCCCAACCGACAGGGCGACCACTGAAGCTTTCTTT.

The chain links TRBV5-1 to TRBJ2-5; 8 bases are a match to TRBD2. The length of the CDR3 is 16 residues. The V gene end was trimmed by 0 bases and the J gene end by 0 bases; junction bases not matched to a gene: 4. The germline gives CDR1 SGHRS, CDR2 YFSETQ. The chain's CDR3 is CASSLVPAGDQETQYF. The CDR3 DNA is TGCGCCAGCAGCTTGGTGCCAGCGGGGGACCAAGAGACCCAGTACTTC.